This T cell receptor (beta chain) was identified in a study of T cells in localized non-small cell lung cancer. This clone was seen just once. Profiling relied on immunoSEQ multiplex PCR, and the TCRdb table lists in-frame clones only, not all of them. The sample holds around 69,000 clones, roughly nine tenths seen once. The TCR comes from a woman aged 40-69 years with stage I lung adenocarcinoma. Sequencing used peripheral blood, obtained before any cancer treatment.

This chain's CDR3 is CASSLSDPGQGPTEAFF. CDR3 nucleotide sequence: TGTGCCAGCAGTTTATCGGATCCGGGACAAGGCCCGACTGAAGCTTTCTTT. The chain employs TRBV27 and TRBJ1-1; weak D call: TRBD1 (6 bases). Germline V CDR1 and CDR2: MNHEY, SMNVEV (reference sequence). V lost 0 bases and J lost 5, with 19 bases in between. The CDR3 has 17 residues.